The following is a T cell receptor (beta chain) sequence with its context. This clonotype was seen a handful of times. What antigen it recognizes has not been identified. No clone much larger than this one lies a single base away; base qualities are absent. Between the V and J ends, shortened by 4 bases and 5 bases respectively, the junction contains 20 bases. The CDR3 holds 16 amino acids from the cysteine to the phenylalanine. Only CDR3 DNA is held: 48 bases, read in frame from base 1. As encoded in the germline V gene, CDR1 is MGHRA while CDR2 is YSYEKL. The data derive from a study of blood T cells in healthy people across ages (dated by TCRdb to the mid-2010s). Concerning the study at large: In model experiments, template switching captured roughly one uniquely barcoded TCR beta cDNA molecule for every two T cells. Age-related changes in TCR beta repertoire diversity were measured in the study by deep sequencing normalized with unique cDNA molecular identifiers. The donors were split into four age groups: young (average 16 years), middle-aged (nearly 40), aged (about 56) and long-lived (under 85). Using the same blood draw, the study looked at two additional independent replicas of 1 million unique cDNA reads for two donors, one aged 18 to 30 and the other aged 80 or older. Study-level results and caveats: As age increased, observed TCR beta diversity per million T cells dropped in a roughly linear way, and a significant reduction was already evident by age roughly 36. Total diversity estimates from one million sequenced T cells were considered lower bounds and underestimates. There was a strong correlation between observed TCR beta diversity and the percentage of naive T cells measured by flow cytometry. Donor CMV infection status was unknown, potentially confounding age-related changes in expanded clonotypes. Bulk unsorted PBMC profiling prevented conclusive comparison of naive and antigen-experienced compartments. The long-lived group showed more naive CD4+ T cells, fewer expanded clones and increased TCR diversity than the aged group, suggesting age selection.

The method behind the library was 5' RACE. The instrument was an Illumina HiSeq 2500. A second about 7 to 12 cycle PCR used a sample-barcoded 5' primer and a J-beta primer mix. A unique molecular identifier was introduced onto each TCR beta cDNA molecule by a template-switch 5' adaptor carrying 12 random nucleotides. Each sample yielded at least 3 million CDR3-containing paired-end reads. First-strand cDNA synthesis was performed from all RNA using the Mint cDNA synthesis kit, with priming by a TRBC-specific oligonucleotide. All cDNA was treated with uracil-DNA glycosylase and then went through a first 18-cycle PCR with the universal primers M1SS and BC2_uni_R. The original pipeline was this. For normalization, 1 million high-quality reads were randomly selected from each sample, with every read carrying a distinct molecular identifier. Instead of being binned into consensus sequences, reads that shared molecular identifiers were thrown out. MiTCR, set to a Q25 quality threshold and the strictest error-elimination algorithm, was used for CDR3 identification, clonotype clustering and error correction. Lower-bound total TCR beta diversity was estimated with a nonparametric unseen species model using Euler transformation. Using fastp trimming at Q25 and MiXCR clonotype assembly, TCRdb reanalyzed the public sequencing data and kept in-frame beta chains. Rows are combined by CDR3 protein, so each entry shows the most common genes and DNA. TCRdb's processing, not the study's, gives the V and J calls here. The sample has around 780,000 distinct CDR3 sequences on record, 20% to 30% of them singletons. The ten top clones hold 3% of the sample.

Systemically healthy Caucasian individuals from Russia, some 36 in total and aged roughly 6 to 100 years, were included as donors. Approximately 9.7 milliliters of peripheral blood were drawn from each donor into EDTA-treated Vacutainer tubes. Ficoll-Paque density-gradient centrifugation was used to isolate PBMCs, with at least 7 million per sample. Total RNA, at least 6 micrograms per sample, was extracted from PBMCs with Trizol reagent. For every donor, flow cytometry on a PBMC aliquot measured the percentage of naive CD45RAhigh/CD27high T cells. These records were also assigned to another study, of T cells of mothers and their children. Looking at the second paper: The donors were nine systemically healthy Caucasian individuals, made up of three mothers and their six children. cDNA synthesis used all of the extracted RNA, with 1.5 ug of RNA in each 15 ul reaction. Sample barcodes and 2-4 random nucleotides were added via the M1S primer in the second PCR. Each mother yielded over 8.5 million TCR beta CDR3 reads and each child 3 million to 3.5 million reads. TCR recombination output is similarly shaped by thymic selection in related and unrelated pairs, with a minor effect exerted by inherited differences. Normalized repertoire overlap in related mother-child pairs was always slightly higher than in unrelated mother-child pairs, but the difference was never significant. With a sensitivity of roughly 93 clones per million clonotypes, no persistent microchimeric T cell clones were detected. To look for features that set related mother-child pairs apart from unrelated individuals, the researchers ran deep NGS to compare the TCR beta repertoires of mothers and children. The mean age was roughly 40 +/- 4 years for the mothers and about 12 +/- 4 years for the children. After adapters were ligated using NEBNext reagents, the libraries underwent 100+100 nt paired-end sequencing on an Illumina HiSeq 2000. To prevent cross-contamination, the mother and child libraries were prepared a month apart and were sequenced in separate runs. For each donor, between roughly 500,000 and 2,100,000 distinct TCR beta clonotypes were identified. Naive TCR beta clonotypes were estimated from low-frequency clonotypes matched to each donor's FACS-determined naive share, without sorting.

The source is a boy aged 5-17 years in good health. The chain is made from TRBV4-1 and TRBJ2-5; TRBD2 might be the D gene, on 5 matching bases. The sequenced sample was blood. CDR3 protein: CASSPTLGRELETQYF. The DNA sequence reads TGCGCCAGCAGCCCGACCCTGGGTCGGGAATTGGAGACCCAGTACTTC.